The sequence of this TCR beta chain was determined in a study of shared clonotypes between healthy human individuals. Some clones are missing from TCRdb's copy, which holds only in-frame ones; the method was immunoSEQ multiplex PCR. The profile shows about 1.5 million clones, roughly 96% of them singletons. Each sample came from a Caucasian adult donor living in Nashville, Tennessee. Germline V CDR1 and CDR2: LNHNV, YYDKDF (reference sequence). After removal of 5 bases from V and 3 bases from J, the junction contained 6 bases not matched to a gene. The CDR3 is 14 residues long. The gene calls are TRBV15 and TRBJ2-7; 8 nucleotides align to TRBD1. Sample: naive CD4+ T cells sorted from blood. Subset defined: CD45RA+ positively selected. The receptor comes from a man aged 30 to 45 in good health. The CDR3 DNA reads TGTGCCACCAGCCAAGCAGGGGGCTTCTACGAGCAGTACTTC. Translating it yields CATSQAGGFYEQYF. The full variable domain, rest sourced from reference TRBV15 and TRBJ2-7, is DAMVIQNPRYQVTQFGKPVTLSCSQTLNHNVMYWYQQKSSQAPKLLFHYYDKDFNNEADTPDNFQSRRPNTSFCFLDIRSPGLGDTAMYLCATSQAGGFYEQYFGPGTRLTVT.